These T cell receptor beta chains were read from a single sample in a study. MiXCR, run by TCRdb on the RT-PCR reads, gives a single entry per CDR3 protein. Of 550,000 to 750,000 distinct CDR3 sequences in the sample, approximately 15% were seen once. The specimen was memory CD4+ T cells from blood. The receptors stem from a female donor in good health, serving as a healthy control. The CDR3 runs from the conserved cysteine through the conserved F or W. The D gene is left open where the match is weak. Clone size is shown for a subset of rows, as once, few, many or a class of expanded clone.

j_gene,v_gene,d_gene,abundance,CDR3aa,CDR3nt
TRBJ2-1,TRBV11-2,NA,few,CASRRSYNEQFF,TGTGCCAGCAGACGGAGCTACAATGAGCAGTTCTTC
TRBJ2-7,TRBV5-4,NA,few,CASRPGKNTGEQYF,TGTGCCAGCAGGCCCGGGAAAAACACGGGCGAGCAGTACTTC
TRBJ1-1,TRBV29-1,NA,NA,CSVRAGNTEAFF,TGCAGCGTTAGGGCCGGGAACACTGAAGCTTTCTTT
TRBJ1-2,TRBV11-2,NA,few,CASSAGTSYGYTF,TGTGCCAGCAGCGCGGGGACTTCCTATGGCTACACCTTC
TRBJ1-1,TRBV5-1,TRBD1,many,CASSLVDRGAEAFF,TGCGCCAGCAGCTTGGTGGACAGGGGAGCTGAAGCTTTCTTT
TRBJ2-5,TRBV20-1,NA,few,CSANDHRETQYF,TGCAGTGCTAACGATCACCGAGAGACCCAGTACTTC
TRBJ2-1,TRBV7-2,NA,once,CASSLPPGASEQFF,TGTGCCAGCAGCTTACCCCCGGGGGCAAGTGAGCAGTTCTTC
TRBJ2-2,TRBV18,NA,NA,CASSPLGLDLGELFF,TGTGCCAGCTCACCACTTGGACTGGACTTGGGGGAGCTGTTTTTT
TRBJ1-4,TRBV3-1,NA,once,CASSQEGQRRKFF,TGTGCCAGCAGCCAAGAAGGGCAACGGAGAAAGTTTTTT
TRBJ1-5,TRBV6-1,NA,NA,CASSRETQGQPQHF,TGTGCCAGCAGTAGGGAAACCCAGGGTCAGCCCCAGCATTTT
TRBJ2-1,TRBV27,TRBD1,few,CASSFHQGATYNEQFF,TGTGCCAGCAGTTTTCATCAGGGGGCCACCTACAATGAGCAGTTCTTC
TRBJ1-6,TRBV6-5,NA,NA,CASSYGGNNSPLHF,TGTGCCAGCAGTTACGGAGGGAATAATTCACCCCTCCACTTT
TRBJ1-5,TRBV2,NA,NA,CASTEANQPQHF,TGTGCCAGCACTGAGGCGAATCAGCCCCAGCATTTT
TRBJ2-2,TRBV7-8,NA,NA,CASSSDWGNTGELFF,TGTGCCAGCAGCTCGGACTGGGGGAACACCGGGGAGCTGTTTTTT
TRBJ1-5,TRBV27,NA,NA,CASRGVNQPQHF,TGTGCCAGCAGAGGCGTTAATCAGCCCCAGCATTTT
TRBJ1-1,TRBV6-2/TRBV6-3,NA,NA,CASSYMYETEAFF,TGTGCCAGCAGTTATATGTACGAAACTGAAGCTTTCTTT
TRBJ1-1,TRBV9,NA,many,CASSVEAWRDTEAFF,TGTGCCAGCAGCGTAGAAGCGTGGAGGGACACTGAAGCTTTCTTT
TRBJ1-2,TRBV20-1,TRBD1,NA,CSARAHPDRDGYTF,TGCAGTGCTAGAGCTCACCCCGACAGGGATGGCTACACCTTC
TRBJ2-1,TRBV5-1,NA,few,CASSYSPHEQFF,TGCGCCAGCAGCTACAGCCCTCATGAGCAGTTCTTC
TRBJ1-2,TRBV27,NA,few,CASSPGAPSGYTF,TGTGCCAGCAGTCCCGGGGCCCCTTCAGGCTACACCTTC
TRBJ2-5,TRBV30,TRBD1,many,CAWEQGAVETQYF,TGTGCCTGGGAACAGGGGGCGGTTGAGACCCAGTACTTC
TRBJ1-2,TRBV27,NA,many,CASSSTPGRRTGYTF,TGTGCCAGCAGTTCCACCCCGGGCCGCCGTACGGGCTACACCTTC
TRBJ1-6,TRBV27,TRBD1,many,CASSPSGQTNSPLHF,TGTGCCAGCAGTCCTTCGGGACAGACTAATTCACCCCTCCACTTT
TRBJ1-2,TRBV6-6,TRBD1,few,CASSYVGQGAYGYTF,TGTGCCAGCAGTTATGTGGGACAGGGGGCTTATGGCTACACCTTC
TRBJ2-5,TRBV15,TRBD1,NA,CATSRDAAGGTQYF,TGTGCCACCAGCAGAGATGCGGCAGGGGGGACCCAGTACTTC
TRBJ1-2,TRBV5-1,NA,many,CASSPNNHGYTF,TGCGCCAGCAGCCCAAACAATCATGGCTACACCTTC
TRBJ1-3,TRBV12-3/TRBV12-4,NA,many,CASSSGPHSGNTIYF,TGTGCCAGCAGTTCAGGCCCACACTCTGGAAACACCATATATTTT
TRBJ1-2,TRBV5-6,TRBD1,NA,CASEESPGQGEITF,TGTGCCAGCGAGGAATCTCCGGGACAGGGGGAGATCACCTTC
TRBJ2-7,TRBV28,TRBD2,NA,CASSSGSSGSDEQYF,TGTGCCAGCAGTTCGGGGAGTAGCGGGTCTGACGAGCAGTACTTC
TRBJ1-1,TRBV5-1,NA,many,CASSLVTGMNTEAFF,TGCGCCAGCAGCTTGGTTACGGGCATGAACACTGAAGCTTTCTTT
TRBJ2-4,TRBV24-1,TRBD1,many,CATSADRGDIQYF,TGTGCCACCAGTGCCGACAGGGGAGACATTCAGTACTTC
TRBJ2-2,TRBV4-3,NA,many,CASSQKWQGNTGELFF,TGCGCCAGCAGCCAGAAGTGGCAAGGGAACACCGGGGAGCTGTTTTTT
TRBJ2-7,TRBV20-1,NA,few,CSLRGFSYEQYF,TGCAGTCTCCGGGGTTTCTCCTACGAGCAGTACTTC
TRBJ1-6,TRBV6-1,NA,few,CASSDSIQGSYNSPLHF,TGTGCCAGCAGTGATTCCATCCAGGGCTCCTATAATTCACCCCTCCACTTT
TRBJ2-7,TRBV5-1,NA,many,CASSLGGTTASYEQYF,TGCGCCAGCAGCTTGGGCGGGACGACGGCTTCCTACGAGCAGTACTTC
TRBJ2-3,TRBV10-1,NA,NA,CASSPRVTDTQYF,TGCGCCAGCAGCCCCAGGGTCACAGATACGCAGTATTTT
TRBJ1-6,TRBV6-5,TRBD1,many,CASTYRGDSPLHF,TGTGCCAGCACGTACAGGGGAGATTCACCCCTCCACTTT
TRBJ1-1,TRBV18,NA,many,CASSPQGLGTEAFF,TGTGCCAGCTCACCACAGGGGCTGGGCACTGAAGCTTTCTTT
TRBJ2-7,TRBV5-1,TRBD1,NA,CASSTGQGFEQYF,TGCGCCAGCAGCACCGGACAGGGTTTTGAGCAGTACTTC
TRBJ2-6,TRBV20-1,TRBD1,NA,CSAAGEGQAVHSGANVLTF,TGCAGTGCTGCCGGCGAAGGACAGGCGGTCCATTCTGGGGCCAACGTCCTGACTTTC
TRBJ2-3,TRBV5-1,TRBD2,NA,CASGAGLAGGKIADTQYF,TGCGCCAGCGGAGCAGGACTAGCGGGAGGGAAGATCGCAGATACGCAGTATTTT
TRBJ2-3,TRBV18,TRBD2,many,CATEGTTRTDTQYF,TGTGCCACCGAAGGGACTACCCGCACAGATACGCAGTATTTT
TRBJ1-4,TRBV20-1,NA,NA,CSATQRSEKLFF,TGCAGTGCTACCCAGAGGAGTGAAAAACTGTTTTTT
TRBJ2-1,TRBV7-3,NA,NA,CASSLPGSYEQFF,TGTGCCAGCAGTCTCCCGGGCTCCTATGAGCAGTTCTTC
TRBJ2-7,TRBV6-6,TRBD1,many,CASSSGQGSNEQYF,TGTGCCAGCAGTTCCGGACAGGGTTCGAACGAGCAGTACTTC
TRBJ1-4,TRBV4-2,NA,NA,CASSQGTSTNEKLFF,TGTGCCAGCAGCCAAGGGACTTCAACTAATGAAAAACTGTTTTTT
TRBJ2-3,TRBV6-4,TRBD1,few,CASRQGVGTDTQYF,TGTGCCAGCAGACAGGGGGTCGGCACAGATACGCAGTATTTT
TRBJ2-3,TRBV6-5,NA,many,CASSLTYFSTDTQYF,TGTGCCAGCAGTCTCACTTATTTTAGCACAGATACGCAGTATTTT